The TCR beta chain under discussion was sequenced for a study of T cells after posttransplantation cyclophosphamide. Between the trimmed V and J ends, which lost 6 bases and 9 bases, there was a span of 15 bases. CDR1 is MRHNA, CDR2 SNTAGT, per germline. This CDR3 is 13 amino acids long. This clone was counted ten times or more. Its antigen is unknown. Generated by immunoSEQ multiplex PCR, the TCRdb table keeps only in-frame clones and is missing some. This sample carries about 40,000 clones, none of them present only once. Whole-study findings and limits: Donor CD8+ memory clones often dominated recipient blood repertoires at later times. Tissue-infiltrating T cells from skin or gut overlapped little with blood T cells. Recipient CMV seropositivity and CMV reactivation strongly tracked TRB clonality.

The related graft donor's blood sample was taken on the day of bone marrow donation. V and J are TRBV6-4 and TRBJ2-1; TRBD2 might be the D (7 bases). This clonotype originated in a man aged 25 to 40 in good health and a related stem cell transplant donor. The specimen was PBMCs. CDR3 sequence (DNA): TGTGCCAGCAGCGTAGGGAGGGGGGGTGAGCAGTTCTTC. It codes for CASSVGRGGEQFF.